This TCR beta chain originates from a study of PD-1 blockade in classical Hodgkin lymphoma. The CDR3 is 13 amino acids. Trimming took off 4 bases at V and 7 bases at J, with 8 bases between the two ends. Germline CDR1 reads SNHLY; CDR2 reads FYNNEI. Profiled with immunoSEQ multiplex PCR; TCRdb holds only in-frame clones, not every one. The sample holds about 100,000 clones, roughly 91% seen once. Each patient relapsed following autologous stem cell transplantation, and prior brentuximab vedotin exposure differed. This chain links TRBV2 with TRBJ1-6, with TRBD1 as a possible D gene (5 bases). The origin of this receptor is a human donor with classical Hodgkin lymphoma. Here the sequenced sample was peripheral blood mononuclear cells (PBMCs), taken before the second cycle of nivolumab. CDR3 protein: CASSGDSNSPLHF. The CDR3 DNA reads as TGTGCCAGCAGTGGGGACTCCAATTCACCCCTCCACTTT.